This T cell receptor beta chain derives from a study of blood T cell repertoires in COVID-19. Overall study: PBMCs, B-cell-depleted T cells, or T cells were the source of the cDNA or gDNA that made up the material.

In the original workflow: It was from reference gene primer amplification that nucleated cell counts were estimated. The data were produced by immunoSEQ multiplex PCR, yet TCRdb's version contains in-frame clones alone and is incomplete. D and trimming come from the DNA, and the V and J calls and clone size come from that table. The data show roughly 180,000 clones, roughly 80% seen once. Trimming at V came to 1 base and at J to 5 bases, leaving 3 bases not matched to a gene. The germline CDR1 and CDR2 sequences are LNHNV and YYDKDF (reference sequence). This CDR3 is built from 14 residues. Recruitment covered about two dozen US areas and drew participants whose ages spanned roughly 18 to 89 years. Cohorts were based on clinical histories the participants reported. Remarks on this clone: This sample also contains other DNA sequences that code for the same CDR3.

Input material: PBMCs or T cells enriched from blood (not recorded which). The receptor comes from a man in his 60s who had been exposed to COVID-19. The chain joins TRBV15 to TRBJ2-5; 8 bases map to TRBD2. The CDR3, as DNA: TGTGCCACCAGCAGAGGGACGGGAGGGGAGACCCAGTACTTC. This translates into CATSRGTGGETQYF.